One and the same sample provided the 9 T cell receptor beta chains below, sequenced in a study of human T cells and chemical hapten exposure. As to time point: patch test 1, 2 weeks after DPC sensitization. Treatment meaning: therapeutic diphenylcyclopropenone sensitization with weekly scalp DPC. TCRdb used MiXCR to reprocess the RACE reads, holding one entry per CDR3 protein. The table records around 52,000 distinct CDR3 sequences, 9.3% of them present only once. Material: whole blood, obtained in connection with sensitization to the hapten diphenylcyclopropenone (DPC). The receptors were gathered from a middle-aged woman with alopecia areata. Some clones in this sample may be carry-over from other donors' samples.

Only a few counts were recorded for this clonotype. The chain couples TRBV28 to TRBJ1-4; possibly TRBD1 for D (6 bases). Germline CDR1 and CDR2: MDHEN and SYDVKM. Trimming left V 6 bases short and J 8 bases short, with 13 bases between. The CDR3 sequence is 13 residues long. This CDR3 is CASREQGFEKLFF. The CDR3 DNA is TGTGCCAGCAGAGAACAGGGTTTCGAAAAACTGTTTTTT.

The genes are TRBV27 and TRBJ2-7; possibly TRBD1 for D (6 bases). CDR3 size: 15 residues. V lost 5 bases and J lost 0, with 14 bases in between. The germline V gene encodes CDR1 MNHEY and CDR2 SMNVEV (reference sequence). CDR3 in DNA: TGTGCCAGCAGTCTACAGGGACACGACTCCTACGAGCAGTACTTC. This sequence encodes CASSLQGHDSYEQYF.

This clonotype occurred many times. The chain uses TRBV4-1 and TRBJ2-1; D is tentatively TRBD1 or TRBD2 (5 bases each). Per germline, CDR1 MGHRA and CDR2 YSYEKL. V lost 4 bases, J lost 2 bases, and 9 bases lay in between. This CDR3 contains 14 residues. The chain's CDR3 is CASSLRGAYNEQFF. The CDR3 coding sequence is TGCGCCAGCAGCCTCCGAGGGGCCTACAATGAGCAGTTCTTC.

Only a few counts were recorded for this clonotype. The V gene is TRBV12-3 or TRBV12-4, the J gene TRBJ2-3; 12 bases are a match to TRBD2. Germline trimming cut 7 bases from V and 2 bases from J; bases unmatched to any gene: 10. This CDR3 has 17 residues. The CDR3 reads CASTLGLAGGFTDTQYF. CDR3 nucleotides: TGTGCCAGCACCCTCGGGCTAGCGGGGGGGTTCACAGATACGCAGTATTTT.

This clonotype was counted many times. The chain has TRBV7-3 and TRBJ2-3, with D possibly matching TRBD2 (6 bases). Germline loops: CDR1 SGHTA, CDR2 FQGTGA. V was clipped by 5 bases and J by 0 bases, with 15 bases between them. This CDR3 contains 16 residues. CDR3 nucleotide sequence: TGTGCCAGCAGCCAAGCCGGGGGAGCTAGCACAGATACGCAGTATTTT. Amino acid sequence: CASSQAGGASTDTQYF.

This clonotype was observed at least ten times. This sequence joins TRBV27 and TRBJ1-4; D is unresolved. With 0 bases removed from V and 5 bases from J, the gap between germline ends came to 10 bases. This CDR3 has 15 amino acids. Germline V lookup: CDR1 MNHEY, CDR2 SMNVEV (reference sequence). The CDR3 protein is CASSLSPGTNEKLFF. The CDR3 DNA follows: TGTGCCAGCAGTTTATCGCCAGGCACCAATGAAAAACTGTTTTTT. The whole variable domain, filled in from reference TRBV27 and TRBJ1-4, reads EAQVTQNPRYLITVTGKKLTVTCSQNMNHEYMSWYRQDPGLGLRQIYYSMNVEVTDKGDVPEGYKVSRKEKRNFPLILESPSPNQTSLYFCASSLSPGTNEKLFFGSGTQLSVL.

The chain combines TRBV9 with TRBJ2-2; D is undetermined. Germline V gene sequence: CDR1 SGDLS, CDR2 YYNGEE. V was cut by 4 bases and J by 5 bases, with 18 bases left in between. The CDR3 consists of 16 residues. CDR3 coding DNA: TGTGCCAGCAGCCCCCGGTTGACTGCCCTTACCGGGGAGCTGTTTTTT. Encoded protein: CASSPRLTALTGELFF.

This chain uses TRBV9 with TRBJ2-5; the D gene is possibly TRBD1 (5 bases). Trimming removed 0 bases at V and 1 base at J, with 10 bases between. Germline assignment: CDR1 SGDLS and CDR2 YYNGEE. The CDR3 has 15 residues. The CDR3 reads CASSVEGATQETQYF. The CDR3 bases are TGTGCCAGCAGCGTAGAAGGGGCTACCCAAGAGACCCAGTACTTC. The whole variable domain, remainder taken from reference TRBV9 and TRBJ2-5, is DSGVTQTPKHLITATGQRVTLRCSPRSGDLSVYWYQQSLDQGLQFLIQYYNGEERAKGNILERFSAQQFPDLHSELNLSSLELGDSALYFCASSVEGATQETQYFGPGTRLLVL.

The sample holds many counts of this clonotype. This rearrangement joins TRBV12-3 or TRBV12-4 to TRBJ2-1; 8 bases match TRBD2. There are 17 residues in the CDR3. Germline trimming cut 7 bases from V and 10 bases from J; bases unmatched to any gene: 21. The CDR3 DNA sequence: TGTGCCAGCAACCTGGGGCGGGGGGCGGCTGGGAGAGGGGAGCAGTTCTTC. Translating gives CASNLGRGAAGRGEQFF.